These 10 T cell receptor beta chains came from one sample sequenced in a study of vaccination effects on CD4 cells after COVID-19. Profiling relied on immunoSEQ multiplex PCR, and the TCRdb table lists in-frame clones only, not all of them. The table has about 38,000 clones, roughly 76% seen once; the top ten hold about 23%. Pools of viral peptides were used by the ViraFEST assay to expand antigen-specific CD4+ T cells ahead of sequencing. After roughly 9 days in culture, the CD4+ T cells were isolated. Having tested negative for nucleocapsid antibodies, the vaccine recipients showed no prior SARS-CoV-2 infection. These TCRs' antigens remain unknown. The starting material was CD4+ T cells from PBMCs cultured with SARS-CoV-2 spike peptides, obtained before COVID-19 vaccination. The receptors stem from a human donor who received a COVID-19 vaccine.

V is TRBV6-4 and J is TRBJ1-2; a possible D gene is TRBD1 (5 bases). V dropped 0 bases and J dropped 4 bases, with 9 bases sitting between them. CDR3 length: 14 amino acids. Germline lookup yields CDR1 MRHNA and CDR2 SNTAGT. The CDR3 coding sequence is TGTGCCAGCAGTGACTCGTGGGGCGGCTATGGCTACACCTTC. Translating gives CASSDSWGGYGYTF.

The CDR3 loop reads CASSQRAVQETQYF. The CDR3 DNA reads as TGTGCCAGCAGCCAAAGGGCAGTCCAAGAGACCCAGTACTTC. The chain is built from TRBV16 and TRBJ2-5; D unclear. V shed 2 bases and J shed 1 base, with 8 bases lying between them. The CDR3 runs to 14 residues. Germline loops: CDR1 KGHSY, CDR2 FQNENV.

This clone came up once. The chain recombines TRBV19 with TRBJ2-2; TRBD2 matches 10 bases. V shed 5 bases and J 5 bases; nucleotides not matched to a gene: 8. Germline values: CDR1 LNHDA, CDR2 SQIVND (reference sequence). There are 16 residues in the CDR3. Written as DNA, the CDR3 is TGTGCCAGTAGTCCCCCTCGAGCGGGGGGGACCGGGGAGCTGTTTTTT. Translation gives CASSPPRAGGTGELFF.

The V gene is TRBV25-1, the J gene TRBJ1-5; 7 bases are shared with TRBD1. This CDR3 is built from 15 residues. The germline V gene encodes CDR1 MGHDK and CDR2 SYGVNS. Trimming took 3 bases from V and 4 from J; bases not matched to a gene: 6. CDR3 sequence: CASSDYGTDNQPQHF. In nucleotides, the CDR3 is TGTGCCAGCAGTGACTATGGGACAGATAATCAGCCCCAGCATTTT. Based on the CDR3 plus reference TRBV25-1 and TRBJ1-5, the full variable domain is EADIYQTPRYLVIGTGKKITLECSQTMGHDKMYWYQQDPGMELHLIHYSYGVNSTEKGDLSSESTVSRIRTEHFPLTLESARPSHTSQYLCASSDYGTDNQPQHFGDGTRLSIL.

The CDR3 nucleotides read TGTGCCAGCAGTTACGACAGAAACACCGGGGAGCTGTTTTTT. Amino acids: CASSYDRNTGELFF. The rearrangement uses TRBV6-5 and TRBJ2-2; TRBD1 is a possible D gene (5 bases). With 2 bases removed from V and 2 bases from J, the gap between germline ends came to 6 bases. The CDR3 runs 14 residues. Looked up from germline, CDR1 is MNHEY and CDR2 is SVGAGI.

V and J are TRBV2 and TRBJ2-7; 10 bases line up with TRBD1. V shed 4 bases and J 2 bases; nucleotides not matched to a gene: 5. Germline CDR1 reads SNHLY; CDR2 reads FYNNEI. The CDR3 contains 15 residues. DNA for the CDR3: TGTGCCAGCAGTGTGGGAGGGACAGGGGCCTACGAGCAGTACTTC. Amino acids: CASSVGGTGAYEQYF.

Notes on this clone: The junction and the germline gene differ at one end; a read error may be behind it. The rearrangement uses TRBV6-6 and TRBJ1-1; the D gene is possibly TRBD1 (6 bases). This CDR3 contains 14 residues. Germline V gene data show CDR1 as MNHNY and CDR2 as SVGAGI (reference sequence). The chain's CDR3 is CASSYPGQNTEAFF. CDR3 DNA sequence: TGTGCCAGCAGTTACCCCGGACAGAACACTGAAGCTTTTTTT.

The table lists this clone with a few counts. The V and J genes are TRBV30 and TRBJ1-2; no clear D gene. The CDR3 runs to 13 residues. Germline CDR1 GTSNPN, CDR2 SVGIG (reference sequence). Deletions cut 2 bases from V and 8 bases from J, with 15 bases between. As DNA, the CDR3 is TGTGCCTGGAGTCCGACCCTCCGGCGCGGCTACACCTTC. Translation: CAWSPTLRRGYTF.

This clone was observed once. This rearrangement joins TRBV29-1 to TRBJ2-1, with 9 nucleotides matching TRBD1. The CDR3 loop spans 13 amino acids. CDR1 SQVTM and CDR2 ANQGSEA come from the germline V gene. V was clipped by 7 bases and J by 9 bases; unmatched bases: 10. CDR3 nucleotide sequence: TGCAGCGCCCACCGGGACAGGGAGTTTGAGCAGTTCTTC. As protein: CSAHRDREFEQFF.

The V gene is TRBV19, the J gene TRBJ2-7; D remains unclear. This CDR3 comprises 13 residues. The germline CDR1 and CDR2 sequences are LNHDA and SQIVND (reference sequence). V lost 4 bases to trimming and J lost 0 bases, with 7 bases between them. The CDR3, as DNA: TGTGCCAGTAGTAAGACTGCCTCCTACGAGCAGTACTTC. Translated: CASSKTASYEQYF.